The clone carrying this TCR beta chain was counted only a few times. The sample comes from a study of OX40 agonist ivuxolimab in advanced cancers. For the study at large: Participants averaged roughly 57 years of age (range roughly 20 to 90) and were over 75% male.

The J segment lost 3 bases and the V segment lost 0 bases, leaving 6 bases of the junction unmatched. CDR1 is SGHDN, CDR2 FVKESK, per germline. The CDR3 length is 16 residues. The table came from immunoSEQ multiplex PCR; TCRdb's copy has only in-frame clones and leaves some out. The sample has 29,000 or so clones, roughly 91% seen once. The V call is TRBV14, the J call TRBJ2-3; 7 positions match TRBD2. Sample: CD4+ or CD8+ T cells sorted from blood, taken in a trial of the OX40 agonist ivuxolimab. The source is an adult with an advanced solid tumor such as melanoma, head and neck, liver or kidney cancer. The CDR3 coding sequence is TGTGCCAGCAGCCAAGATCGGCTAGCGGTGACAGATACGCAGTATTTT. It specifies CASSQDRLAVTDTQYF.